The clone carrying this TCR beta chain has just a few counts. The antigen remains unidentified. These data are taken from a study of beta chain features in type 1 diabetes. Study as a whole: Sorted cells from all samples, numbering 107,917,701, were examined. Study conclusions and caveats: Patients' naive, central memory and regulatory TCRB repertoires appeared more alike than those of healthy donors.

Expressed TCRB transcripts were sequenced because the isolated RNA had all been reverse transcribed beforehand. The read count averaged approximately 4 million across naive, central memory and regulatory T cell samples. Using immunoSEQ multiplex PCR, the repertoire was profiled, and TCRdb retains in-frame clones only, with some absent. The sample lists a few hundred thousand clones; around 14% were seen once. This TCR was sampled from a man aged 25-45 years in good health. The sequenced sample consisted of naive CD4+ T cells from blood.

CDR3 loop: CASSSQGTAFF. As DNA, the CDR3 is TGTGCCAGCAGTTCACAGGGTACAGCTTTCTTT. V gene TRBV28 combines with J gene TRBJ1-1, with D possibly TRBD1 on 6 matching bases. V lost 4 bases, J lost 10 bases, and 10 bases lay in between. This CDR3 spans 11 amino acids. Germline V gene lookup returns CDR1 MDHEN and CDR2 SYDVKM.